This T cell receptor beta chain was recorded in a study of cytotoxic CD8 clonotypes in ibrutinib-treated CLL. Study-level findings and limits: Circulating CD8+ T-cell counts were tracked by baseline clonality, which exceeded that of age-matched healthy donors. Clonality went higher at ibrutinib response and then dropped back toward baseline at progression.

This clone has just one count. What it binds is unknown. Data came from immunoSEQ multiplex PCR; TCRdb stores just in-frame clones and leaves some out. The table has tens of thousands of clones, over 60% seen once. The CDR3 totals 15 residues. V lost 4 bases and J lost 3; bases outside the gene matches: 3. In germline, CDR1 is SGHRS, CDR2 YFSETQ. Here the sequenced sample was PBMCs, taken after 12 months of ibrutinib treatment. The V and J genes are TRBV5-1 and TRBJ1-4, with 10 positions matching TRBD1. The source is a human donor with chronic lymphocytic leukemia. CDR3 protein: CASSTGTGANEKLFF. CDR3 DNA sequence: TGCGCCAGCAGCACCGGGACAGGGGCTAATGAAAAACTGTTTTTT.